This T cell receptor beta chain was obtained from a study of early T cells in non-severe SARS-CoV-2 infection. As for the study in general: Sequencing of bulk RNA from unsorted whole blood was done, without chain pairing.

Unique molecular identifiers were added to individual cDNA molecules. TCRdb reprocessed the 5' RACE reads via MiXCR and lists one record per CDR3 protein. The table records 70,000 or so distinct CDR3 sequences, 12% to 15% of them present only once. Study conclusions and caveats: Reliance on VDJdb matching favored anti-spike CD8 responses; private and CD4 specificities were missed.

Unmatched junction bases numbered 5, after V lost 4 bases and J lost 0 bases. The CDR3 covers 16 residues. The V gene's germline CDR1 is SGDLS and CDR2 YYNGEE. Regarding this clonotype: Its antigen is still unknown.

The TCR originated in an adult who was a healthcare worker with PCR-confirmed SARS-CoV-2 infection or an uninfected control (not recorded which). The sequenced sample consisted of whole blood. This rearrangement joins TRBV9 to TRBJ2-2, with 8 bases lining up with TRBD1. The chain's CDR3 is CASSRQGLPNTGELFF. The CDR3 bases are TGTGCCAGCAGCCGACAGGGGCTCCCGAACACCGGGGAGCTGTTTTTT.